Following are 9 T cell receptor beta chains from one sample sequenced in a study of spatial heterogeneity in lung cancer. Study outcomes and limitations: Within tumors, counts of expanded alpha and beta TCRs tracked tumor mutation counts.

Their antigens remain unidentified. TCRdb used MiXCR to reprocess the 5' RACE reads, holding one entry per CDR3 protein. The sample has some 8,200 distinct CDR3 sequences; 7% are singletons. The sample's time point: sample taken at primary tumor resection. The input for sequencing was lung tumor tissue, taken at surgery. These TCRs come from a male donor with early-stage non-small cell lung cancer.

This clonotype was seen at least ten times. This sequence joins TRBV7-9 and TRBJ2-2; D possibly matches TRBD1 or TRBD2 (6 bases each). In germline, CDR1 is SEHNR, CDR2 FQNEAQ (reference sequence). CDR3 size: 15 residues. Trimming removed 6 bases at V and 3 bases at J, with 14 bases between. CDR3 protein: CASRRGQGDTGELFF. CDR3 in DNA: TGTGCCAGCAGACGGGGGCAGGGAGACACCGGGGAGCTGTTTTTT. The entire variable domain, with the rest obtained from reference TRBV7-9 and TRBJ2-2, is as follows: DTGVSQNPRHKITKRGQNVTFRCDPISEHNRLYWYRQTLGQGPEFLTYFQNEAQLEKSRLLSDRFSAERPKGSFSTLEIQRTEQGDSAMYLCASRRGQGDTGELFFGEGSRLTVL.

Ten or more counts support this clonotype. The chain recombines TRBV20-1 with TRBJ1-1, with D possibly being TRBD1 (6 bases). The CDR3 covers 15 residues. Per the germline V gene, CDR1 is DFQATT and CDR2 is SNEGSKA (reference sequence). V lost 0 bases and J lost 1, with 12 bases in between. This CDR3 reads CSARDPGQKNTEAFF. CDR3 bases: TGCAGTGCTAGAGATCCAGGACAGAAGAACACTGAAGCTTTCTTT.

This clonotype came up many times. The chain combines TRBV6-1 with TRBJ2-2; TRBD2 agrees at 8 bases. The ends lost 6 bases at V and 7 bases at J; junction bases unmatched: 10. This CDR3 region has 15 residues. The germline gives CDR1 MNHNS, CDR2 SASEGT. The CDR3, as DNA: TGTGCCAGCAGGGGTAGCGGGACACAAGGCGGGGAGCTGTTTTTT. It translates to CASRGSGTQGGELFF.

V and J are TRBV19 and TRBJ1-1; D possibly corresponds to TRBD1 (5 bases). There are 15 residues in the CDR3. The V and J ends lost 6 bases and 3 bases respectively, with 17 bases between them. Germline CDR1 LNHDA, CDR2 SQIVND (reference sequence). Here the CDR3 DNA reads TGTGCCAGTAGCCGTTCGTGGCTAGGGGACACTGAAGCTTTCTTT. This encodes CASSRSWLGDTEAFF. Full variable domain (rest looked up from reference TRBV19 and TRBJ1-1): DGGITQSPKYLFRKEGQNVTLSCEQNLNHDAMYWYRQDPGQGLRLIYYSQIVNDFQKGDIAEGYSVSREKKESFPLTVTSAQKNPTAFYLCASSRSWLGDTEAFFGQGTRLTVV.

The V gene is TRBV21-1, the J gene TRBJ2-1. TRBV21-1 is listed as a pseudogene. The CDR3 contains 12 residues. CDR3 DNA: TGTGCCAGCAGCTCCTACGAGAATGAGCAGTTCTTC. This codes for CASSSYENEQFF.

This clonotype was recorded many times. V is TRBV19 and J is TRBJ2-5; 8 bases match TRBD1. Unmatched junction bases numbered 8, after V lost 3 bases and J lost 2 bases. The CDR3 has 16 amino acids. CDR1 and CDR2 (germline): LNHDA, SQIVND (reference sequence). CDR3 coding DNA: TGTGCCAGTAGTATGGGCCGACAGGGGCTACAAGAGACCCAGTACTTC. As protein: CASSMGRQGLQETQYF.

This clonotype is labeled as medium-sized. This chain's CDR3 is CASKTGGRAYNEQFF. The CDR3 DNA reads TGTGCCAGCAAGACTGGGGGTAGGGCTTACAATGAGCAGTTCTTC. This chain connects TRBV2 to TRBJ2-1; D possibly matches TRBD1 or TRBD2 (5 bases each). Trimming removed 7 bases from V and 4 bases from J, with 17 bases in between. The CDR3 loop spans 15 amino acids. Germline V gives CDR1 SNHLY, CDR2 FYNNEI.

This clonotype was seen many times. The gene calls are TRBV11-2 and TRBJ2-7, with TRBD1 matching over 7 bases. CDR1 SGHAT and CDR2 FQNNGV come from the germline V gene. Losses at the gene ends were 3 bases for V and 6 bases for J; bases not matched to a gene: 17. This CDR3 spans 17 amino acids. CDR3 protein: CASSFESPRRGGAEQYF. DNA of the CDR3: TGTGCCAGCAGCTTCGAATCCCCCCGAAGAGGGGGCGCCGAGCAGTACTTC. The variable domain in full, with the rest retrieved from reference TRBV11-2 and TRBJ2-7, is EAGVAQSPRYKIIEKRQSVAFWCNPISGHATLYWYQQILGQGPKLLIQFQNNGVVDDSQLPKDRFSAERLKGVDSTLKIQPAKLEDSAVYLCASSFESPRRGGAEQYFGPGTRLTVT.

In its sample, this clonotype ranks as medium-sized. The V and J genes are TRBV20-1 and TRBJ2-3; the D is unclear. Between the trimmed V and J ends, which lost 1 base and 2 bases, there was a span of 22 bases. The CDR3 is 18 amino acids. Germline-derived CDR1 and CDR2 are DFQATT and SNEGSKA (reference sequence). CDR3 bases: TGCAGTGCTAGAGGGGGTGGGCGAGCCACACTCTCCACAGATACGCAGTATTTT. This sequence encodes CSARGGGRATLSTDTQYF.